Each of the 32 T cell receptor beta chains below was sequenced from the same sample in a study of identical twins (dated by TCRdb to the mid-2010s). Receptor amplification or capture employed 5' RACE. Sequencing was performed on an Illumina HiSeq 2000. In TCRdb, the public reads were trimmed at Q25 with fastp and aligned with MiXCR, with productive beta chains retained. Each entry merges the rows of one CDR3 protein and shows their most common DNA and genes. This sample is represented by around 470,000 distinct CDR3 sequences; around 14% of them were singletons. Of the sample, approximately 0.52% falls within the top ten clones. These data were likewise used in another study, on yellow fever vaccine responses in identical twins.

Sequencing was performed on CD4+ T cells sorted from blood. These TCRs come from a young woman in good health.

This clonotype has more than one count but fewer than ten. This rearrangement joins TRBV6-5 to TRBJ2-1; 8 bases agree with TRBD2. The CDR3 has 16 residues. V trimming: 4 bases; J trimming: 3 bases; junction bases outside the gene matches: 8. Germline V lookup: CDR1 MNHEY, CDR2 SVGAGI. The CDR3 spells CASSSERTSGYNEQFF. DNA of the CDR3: TGTGCCAGCAGTTCGGAGCGCACTAGCGGCTACAATGAGCAGTTCTTC.

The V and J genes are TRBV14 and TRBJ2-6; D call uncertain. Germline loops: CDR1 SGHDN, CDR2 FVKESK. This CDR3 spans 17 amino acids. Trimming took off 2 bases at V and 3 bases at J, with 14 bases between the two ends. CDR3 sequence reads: CASSQLFWGDGANVLTF. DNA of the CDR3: TGTGCCAGCAGCCAATTGTTTTGGGGTGATGGGGCCAACGTCCTGACTTTC.

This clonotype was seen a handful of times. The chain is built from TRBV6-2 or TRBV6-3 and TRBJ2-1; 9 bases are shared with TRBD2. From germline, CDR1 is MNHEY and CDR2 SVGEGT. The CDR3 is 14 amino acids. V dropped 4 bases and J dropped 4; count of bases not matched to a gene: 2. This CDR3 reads CASSWLAGYNEQFF. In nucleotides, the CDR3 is TGTGCCAGCAGTTGGCTAGCGGGGTACAATGAGCAGTTCTTC.

The CDR3 is CASSQWDTKQYF. The DNA of the CDR3 is TGTGCCAGCAGCCAATGGGACACCAAGCAGTACTTC. The chain is built from TRBV3-1 and TRBJ2-7, with D perhaps matching TRBD1 (6 bases). This CDR3 contains 12 residues. CDR1 LGHDT and CDR2 YNNKEL come from the germline V gene (reference sequence). Deletions cut 2 bases from V and 8 bases from J, with 10 bases between.

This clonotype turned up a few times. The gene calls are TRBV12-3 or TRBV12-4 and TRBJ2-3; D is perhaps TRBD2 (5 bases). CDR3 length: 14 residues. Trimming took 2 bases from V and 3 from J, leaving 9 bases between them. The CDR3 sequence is CASSLYRGTDTQYF. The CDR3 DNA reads TGTGCCAGCAGTTTATACCGGGGAACAGATACGCAGTATTTT.

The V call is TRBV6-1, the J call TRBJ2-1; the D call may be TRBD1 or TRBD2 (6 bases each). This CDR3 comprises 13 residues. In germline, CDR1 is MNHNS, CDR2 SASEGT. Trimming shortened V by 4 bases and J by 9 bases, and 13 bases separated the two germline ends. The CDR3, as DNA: TGTGCCAGCAGTGGACCTAAGGGGGGTGAGCAGTTCTTC. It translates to CASSGPKGGEQFF.

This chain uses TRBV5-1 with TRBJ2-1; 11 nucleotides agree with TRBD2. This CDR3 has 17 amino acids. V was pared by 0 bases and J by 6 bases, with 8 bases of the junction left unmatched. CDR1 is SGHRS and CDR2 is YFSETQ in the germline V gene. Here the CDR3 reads CASSLVPLAGGTNEQFF. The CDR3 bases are TGCGCCAGCAGCTTGGTCCCTCTAGCGGGGGGTACCAATGAGCAGTTCTTC.

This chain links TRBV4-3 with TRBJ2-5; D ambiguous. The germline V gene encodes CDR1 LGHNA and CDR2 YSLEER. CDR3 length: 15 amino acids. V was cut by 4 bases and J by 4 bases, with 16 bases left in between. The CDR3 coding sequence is TGCGCCAGCAGCCTCTGGACCCTGGGCGGAGAGACCCAGTACTTC. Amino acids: CASSLWTLGGETQYF.

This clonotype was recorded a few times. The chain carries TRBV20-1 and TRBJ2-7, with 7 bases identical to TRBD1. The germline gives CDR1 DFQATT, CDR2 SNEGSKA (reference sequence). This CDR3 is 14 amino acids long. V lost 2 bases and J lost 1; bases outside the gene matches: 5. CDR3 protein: CSARTRTGSYEQYF. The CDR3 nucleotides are TGCAGTGCTAGAACTCGGACAGGTTCCTACGAGCAGTACTTC.

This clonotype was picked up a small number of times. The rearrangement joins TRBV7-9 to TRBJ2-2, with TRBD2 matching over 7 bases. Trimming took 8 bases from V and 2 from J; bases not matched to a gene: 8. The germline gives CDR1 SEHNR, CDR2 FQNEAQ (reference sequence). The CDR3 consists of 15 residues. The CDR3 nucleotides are TGTGCCAGCTGCCCGGGAGGCAAAAACACCGGGGAGCTGTTTTTT. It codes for CASCPGGKNTGELFF.

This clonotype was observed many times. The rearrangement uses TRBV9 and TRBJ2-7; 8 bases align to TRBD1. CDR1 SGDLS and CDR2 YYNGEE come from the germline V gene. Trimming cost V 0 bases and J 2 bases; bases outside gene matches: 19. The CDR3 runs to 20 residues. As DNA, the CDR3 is TGTGCCAGCAGCGTAGTAGGCCCGGGACAGGCTTCAAGCTTACCCTACGAGCAGTACTTC. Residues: CASSVVGPGQASSLPYEQYF.

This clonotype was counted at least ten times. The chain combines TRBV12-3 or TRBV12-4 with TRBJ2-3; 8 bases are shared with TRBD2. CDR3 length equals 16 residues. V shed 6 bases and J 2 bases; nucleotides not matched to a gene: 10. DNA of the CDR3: TGTGCCAGCAGATCAATAGCGGGGAAGATCACAGATACGCAGTATTTT. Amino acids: CASRSIAGKITDTQYF.

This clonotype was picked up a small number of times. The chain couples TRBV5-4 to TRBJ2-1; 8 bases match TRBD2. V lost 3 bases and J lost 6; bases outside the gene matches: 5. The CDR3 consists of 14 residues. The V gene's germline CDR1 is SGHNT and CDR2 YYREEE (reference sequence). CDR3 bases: TGTGCCAGCAGCTCGGGGGGGTGGGGCAATGAGCAGTTCTTC. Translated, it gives CASSSGGWGNEQFF.

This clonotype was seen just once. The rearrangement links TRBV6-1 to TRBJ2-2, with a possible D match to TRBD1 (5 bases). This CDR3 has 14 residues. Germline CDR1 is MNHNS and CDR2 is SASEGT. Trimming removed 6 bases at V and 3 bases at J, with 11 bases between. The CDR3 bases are TGTGCCAGCAGGACAGTCACGTACACCGGGGAGCTGTTTTTT. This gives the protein CASRTVTYTGELFF.

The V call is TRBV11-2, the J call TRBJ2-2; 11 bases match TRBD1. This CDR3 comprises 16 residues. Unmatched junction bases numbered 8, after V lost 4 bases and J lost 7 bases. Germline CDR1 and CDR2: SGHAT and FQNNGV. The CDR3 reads CASSSPRTGGSGELFF. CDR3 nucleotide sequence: TGTGCCAGCAGCTCGCCTCGGACAGGGGGCAGCGGGGAGCTGTTTTTT.

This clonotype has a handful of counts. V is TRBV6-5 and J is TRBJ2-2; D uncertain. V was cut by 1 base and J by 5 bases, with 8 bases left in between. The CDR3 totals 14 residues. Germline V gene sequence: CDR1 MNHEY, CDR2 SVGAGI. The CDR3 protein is CASSYLLGTGELFF. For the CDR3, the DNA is TGTGCCAGCAGTTACTTACTGGGGACCGGGGAGCTGTTTTTT.

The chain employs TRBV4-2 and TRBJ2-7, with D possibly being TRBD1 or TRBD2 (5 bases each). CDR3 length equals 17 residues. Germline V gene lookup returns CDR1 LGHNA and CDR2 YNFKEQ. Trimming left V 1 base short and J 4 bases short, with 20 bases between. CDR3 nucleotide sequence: TGTGCCAGCAGCCAAGTGCAGGGCCAGGGAGCCGTGTACGAGCAGTACTTC. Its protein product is CASSQVQGQGAVYEQYF.

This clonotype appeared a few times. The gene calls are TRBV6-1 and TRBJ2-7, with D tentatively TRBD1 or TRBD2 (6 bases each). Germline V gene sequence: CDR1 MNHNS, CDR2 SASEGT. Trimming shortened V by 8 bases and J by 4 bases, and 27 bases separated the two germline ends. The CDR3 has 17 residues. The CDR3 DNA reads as TGTGCCAGCGGACGGGGGAGTGGGGGCGCGGGTGTTTACGAGCAGTACTTC. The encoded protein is CASGRGSGGAGVYEQYF.

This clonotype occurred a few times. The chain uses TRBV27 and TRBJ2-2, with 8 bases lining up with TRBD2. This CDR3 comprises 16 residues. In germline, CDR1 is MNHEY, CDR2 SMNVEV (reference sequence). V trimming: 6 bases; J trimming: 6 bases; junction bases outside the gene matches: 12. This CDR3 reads CASSALNGLASGELFF. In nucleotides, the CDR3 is TGTGCCAGCAGCGCCCTGAACGGACTAGCCTCCGGGGAGCTGTTTTTT.

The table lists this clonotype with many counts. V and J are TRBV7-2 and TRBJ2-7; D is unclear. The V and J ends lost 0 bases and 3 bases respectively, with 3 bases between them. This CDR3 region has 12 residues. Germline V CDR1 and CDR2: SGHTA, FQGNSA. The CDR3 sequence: CASSLAYYEQYF. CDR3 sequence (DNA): TGTGCCAGCAGCTTAGCCTACTACGAGCAGTACTTC.

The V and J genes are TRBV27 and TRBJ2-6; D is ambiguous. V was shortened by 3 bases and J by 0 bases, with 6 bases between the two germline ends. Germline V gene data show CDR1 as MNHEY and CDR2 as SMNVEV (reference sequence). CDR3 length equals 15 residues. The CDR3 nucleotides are TGTGCCAGCAGTTTTCTTCCCTCTGGGGCCAACGTCCTGACTTTC. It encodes CASSFLPSGANVLTF.

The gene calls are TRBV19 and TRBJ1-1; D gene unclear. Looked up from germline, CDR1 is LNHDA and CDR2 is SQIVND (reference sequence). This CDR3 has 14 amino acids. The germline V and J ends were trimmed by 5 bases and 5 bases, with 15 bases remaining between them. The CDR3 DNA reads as TGTGCCAGTAGTCCCGACCCCTGGGGTACTGAAGCTTTCTTT. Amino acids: CASSPDPWGTEAFF.

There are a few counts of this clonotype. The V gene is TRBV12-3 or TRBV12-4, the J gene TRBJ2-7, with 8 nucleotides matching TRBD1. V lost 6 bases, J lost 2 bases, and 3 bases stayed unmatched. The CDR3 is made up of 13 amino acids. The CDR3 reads CASSRDRPYEQYF. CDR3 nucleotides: TGTGCCAGCAGCAGGGACAGGCCCTACGAGCAGTACTTC.

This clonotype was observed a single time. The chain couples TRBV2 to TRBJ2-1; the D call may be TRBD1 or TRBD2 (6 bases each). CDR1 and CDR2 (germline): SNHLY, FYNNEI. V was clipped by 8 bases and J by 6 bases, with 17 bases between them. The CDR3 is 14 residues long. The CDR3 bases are TGTGCCAGCCGGGGGCCAATTGATACCAATGAGCAGTTCTTC. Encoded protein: CASRGPIDTNEQFF.

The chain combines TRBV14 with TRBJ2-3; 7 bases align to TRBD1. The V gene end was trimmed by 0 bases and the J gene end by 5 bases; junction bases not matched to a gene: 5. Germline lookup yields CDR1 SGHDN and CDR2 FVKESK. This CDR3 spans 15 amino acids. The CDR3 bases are TGTGCCAGCAGCCAAGATTTCGCAGGGGGAGATACGCAGTATTTT. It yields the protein CASSQDFAGGDTQYF.

The CDR3 DNA is TGTGCCAGCAGTTTATTCGGAGGGCAGGGGACCCAGTACTTC. This encodes CASSLFGGQGTQYF. The chain links TRBV28 to TRBJ2-5, with D possibly being TRBD2 (6 bases). Per the germline V gene, CDR1 is MDHEN and CDR2 is SYDVKM. The CDR3 has 14 residues. The V end lost 1 base, the J end lost 7 bases, and 13 bases lay between the germline ends.

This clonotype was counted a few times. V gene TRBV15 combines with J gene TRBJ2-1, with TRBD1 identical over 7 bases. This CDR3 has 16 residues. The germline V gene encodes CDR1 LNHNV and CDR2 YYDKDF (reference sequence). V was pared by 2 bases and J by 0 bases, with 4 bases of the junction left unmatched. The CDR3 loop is CATSRSRTGSYNEQFF. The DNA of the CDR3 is TGTGCCACCAGCAGATCCCGGACAGGCTCCTACAATGAGCAGTTCTTC.

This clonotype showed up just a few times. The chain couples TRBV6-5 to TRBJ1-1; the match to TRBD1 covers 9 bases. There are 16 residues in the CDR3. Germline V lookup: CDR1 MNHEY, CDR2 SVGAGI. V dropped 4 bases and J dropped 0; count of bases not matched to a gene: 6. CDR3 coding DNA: TGTGCCAGCAGTTCCGACAGGGGGTCCATGAACACTGAAGCTTTCTTT. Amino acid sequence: CASSSDRGSMNTEAFF.

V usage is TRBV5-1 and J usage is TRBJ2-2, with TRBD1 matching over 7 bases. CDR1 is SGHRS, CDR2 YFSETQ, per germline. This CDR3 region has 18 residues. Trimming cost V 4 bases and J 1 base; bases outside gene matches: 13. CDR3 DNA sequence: TGCGCCAGCAGCCCCCGCCAGGGGGTAAGGCTGAACACCGGGGAGCTGTTTTTT. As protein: CASSPRQGVRLNTGELFF.

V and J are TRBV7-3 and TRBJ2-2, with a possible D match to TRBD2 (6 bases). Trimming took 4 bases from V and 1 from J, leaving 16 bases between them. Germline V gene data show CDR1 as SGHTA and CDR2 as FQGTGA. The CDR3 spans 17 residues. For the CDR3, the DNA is TGTGCCAGCAGCTCCCAGCCGGGACTTCGGAACACCGGGGAGCTGTTTTTT. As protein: CASSSQPGLRNTGELFF.

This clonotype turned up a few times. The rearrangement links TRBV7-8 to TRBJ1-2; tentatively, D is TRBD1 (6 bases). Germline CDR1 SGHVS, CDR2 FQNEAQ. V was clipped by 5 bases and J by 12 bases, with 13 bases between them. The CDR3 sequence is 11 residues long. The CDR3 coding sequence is TGTGCCAGCAGCGGAAAGGGGGGTCACACCTTC. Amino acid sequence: CASSGKGGHTF.

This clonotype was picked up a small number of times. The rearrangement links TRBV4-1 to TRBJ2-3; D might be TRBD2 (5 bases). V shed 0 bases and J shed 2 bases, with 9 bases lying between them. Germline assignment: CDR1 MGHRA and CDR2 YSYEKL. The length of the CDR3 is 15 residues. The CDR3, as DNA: TGCGCCAGCAGCCAAGACGGGATAAACACAGATACGCAGTATTTT. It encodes CASSQDGINTDTQYF.